This T cell receptor beta chain comes out of a study of blood T cells in healthy people across ages. Background on the study: The capture of about one barcoded beta molecule per two T cells was achieved by template switching.

This clonotype was counted only a few times. Looked up from germline, CDR1 is DFQATT and CDR2 is SNEGSKA (reference sequence). CDR3 length equals 14 residues. Trimming took off 6 bases at V and 0 bases at J, with 15 bases between the two ends. Alongside a J-beta primer mix, a sample-barcoded 5' primer served in a second PCR lasting about 6 to 12 cycles. A minimum of 2.5 million CDR3-containing paired-end reads was obtained for each sample. TCRdb used MiXCR to reprocess the 5' RACE reads, holding one entry per CDR3 protein. Of roughly 790,000 distinct CDR3 sequences listed, around 46% are singletons. The receptor was isolated from a woman aged 55-70 years in good health. The sequenced material came from blood. The chain links TRBV20-1 to TRBJ2-7; D possibly corresponds to TRBD2 (6 bases). This CDR3 reads CSALFGRSSYEQYF. The CDR3 DNA follows: TGCAGTGCCCTTTTCGGGAGAAGCTCCTACGAGCAGTACTTC.